The entry below describes one TCR beta chain. As handled by the study authors: Amplification from reference gene primers served as the basis for estimated nucleated cell counts. The data were produced by immunoSEQ multiplex PCR, yet TCRdb's version contains in-frame clones alone and is incomplete. V and J calls and clone size are those listed in that table; D and trimming were worked out from the DNA. The sample lists 300,000 to 400,000 clones, approximately 87% occurring once. The sample originates from a study of blood T cell repertoires in COVID-19. Study context: Sources were T cells, B-cell-depleted T cells, or PBMCs; the material itself was cDNA or gDNA.

Followed longitudinally, the Seattle patients had been enrolled during active infection. Sequencing was done on a sample of peripheral blood. The sequence was collected from a woman in her thirties with COVID-19, enrolled during active disease.

CDR3 loop: CASSIDRQGLNTGELFF. The CDR3 bases are TGTGCCAGTAGTATTGATCGGCAGGGTTTGAACACCGGGGAGCTGTTTTTT. The chain is built from TRBV19 and TRBJ2-2; D perhaps matches TRBD1 (5 bases). The germline V and J ends were trimmed by 3 bases and 1 base, with 15 bases remaining between them. Germline assignment: CDR1 LNHDA and CDR2 SQIVND (reference sequence). The CDR3 spans 17 residues.